The 32 T cell receptor beta chains reported below all come from one sample, sequenced in a study of cytomegalovirus exposure and HLA in healthy donors. The PCR employed 60 Vbeta primers together with 13 Jbeta primers. Profiling relied on immunoSEQ multiplex PCR, and the TCRdb table lists in-frame clones only, not all of them. The table has around 170,000 clones, roughly four fifths seen once. The sample was PBMCs. The source of these receptors is a woman aged 50 to 60 in good health and CMV-seronegative.

This clone turned up a few times. The chain uses TRBV5-6 and TRBJ1-5; 8 bases are shared with TRBD1. The CDR3 has 14 residues. Germline lookup yields CDR1 SGHDT and CDR2 YYEEEE. J was trimmed by 7 bases and V by 3 bases; bases with no gene match: 6. This chain's CDR3 is CASSSTGVGQPQHF. DNA for the CDR3: TGTGCCAGCAGCTCGACAGGGGTAGGGCAGCCCCAGCATTTT.

The chain employs TRBV7-8 and TRBJ2-7, with D possibly TRBD1 on 5 matching bases. V gave up 11 bases and J gave up 2 bases, with 19 bases separating them. The CDR3 is made up of 14 amino acids. Germline CDR1 is SGHVS and CDR2 is FQNEAQ. This CDR3 is CAYKSRVATYEQYF. The CDR3 DNA sequence: TGTGCCTACAAAAGCAGGGTAGCCACCTACGAGCAGTACTTC.

The chain has TRBV5-4 and TRBJ2-5, with 13 nucleotides matching TRBD2. CDR3 length: 18 amino acids. The V and J ends lost 1 base and 4 bases, in that order; junction bases with no gene match: 10. Germline V gives CDR1 SGHNT, CDR2 YYREEE (reference sequence). The CDR3 spells CASSLPDRRTSGGETQYF. Here the CDR3 DNA reads TGTGCCAGCAGCTTGCCCGACCGAAGGACTAGCGGGGGAGAGACCCAGTACTTC.

The chain couples TRBV19 to TRBJ2-1; 9 nucleotides match TRBD1. The germline V gene encodes CDR1 LNHDA and CDR2 SQIVND (reference sequence). Trimming cost V 3 bases and J 8 bases; bases outside gene matches: 14. The CDR3 is made up of 17 amino acids. CDR3 region: CASSILYDRGTDDEQFF. The CDR3 nucleotides read TGTGCCAGTAGTATCCTTTATGACAGGGGGACGGACGATGAGCAGTTCTTC.

This chain joins TRBV21-1 and TRBJ2-1; TRBD1, as called in the table, went unchecked against the DNA. TRBV21-1 is recorded as a pseudogene. The CDR3 runs to 16 residues. The CDR3 spells CASSISGDRGYNEQFF. CDR3 DNA: TGTGCCAGCAGCATATCCGGGGACAGGGGATACAATGAGCAGTTCTTC.

The chain combines TRBV21-1 with TRBJ2-4; TRBD2 was called by the table and not checked on the DNA. TRBV21-1 is recorded as a pseudogene. This CDR3 has 17 amino acids. The CDR3 DNA reads TGTGCCAGCAGCCTAAGGCGGCCAAGCCGGGGCAAAAACATTCAGTACTTC. Amino acids: CASSLRRPSRGKNIQYF.

V is TRBV19 and J is TRBJ1-1; D uncertain. Germline-derived CDR1 and CDR2 are LNHDA and SQIVND (reference sequence). There are 12 residues in the CDR3. With 3 bases removed from V and 2 bases from J, the gap between germline ends came to 4 bases. The CDR3 DNA reads as TGTGCCAGTAGTATTCTTAACACTGAAGCTTTCTTT. As protein: CASSILNTEAFF.

V and J are TRBV6-6 and TRBJ1-6; the match to TRBD1 covers 9 bases. The V gene end was trimmed by 7 bases and the J gene end by 7 bases; junction bases not matched to a gene: 8. The germline CDR1 and CDR2 sequences are MNHNY and SVGAGI (reference sequence). The length of the CDR3 is 15 residues. CDR3 sequence: CASIQDRGLNSPLHF. The CDR3 nucleotides read TGTGCCAGCATCCAGGACAGGGGTTTGAATTCACCCCTCCACTTT.

The rearrangement links TRBV5-5 to TRBJ2-5, with D possibly matching TRBD2 (7 bases). The CDR3 sequence is 15 residues long. Trimming left V 1 base short and J 4 bases short, with 14 bases between. Germline V CDR1 and CDR2: SGHKS, YYEKEE (reference sequence). The CDR3 loop reads CASSLFRGAGETQYF. The CDR3 coding sequence is TGTGCCAGCAGCTTGTTCCGGGGGGCTGGAGAGACCCAGTACTTC.

A single count supports this clone. This chain uses TRBV7-3 with TRBJ1-1; 8 bases fit TRBD1. V lost 5 bases to trimming and J lost 4 bases; unmatched junction nucleotides: 6. This CDR3 comprises 14 residues. CDR1 and CDR2 (germline): SGHTA, FQGTGA. CDR3 residues: CASSQQGEGTEAFF. In DNA form, the CDR3 reads TGTGCCAGCAGCCAACAGGGGGAGGGCACTGAAGCTTTCTTT. The whole variable domain, filled in from reference TRBV7-3 and TRBJ1-1, reads GAGVSQTPSNKVTEKGKYVELRCDPISGHTALYWYRQSLGQGPEFLIYFQGTGAADDSGLPNDRFFAVRPEGSVSTLKIQRTERGDSAVYLCASSQQGEGTEAFFGQGTRLTVV.

This CDR3 is CASSILQGASSFQPQHF. The CDR3 nucleotides are TGTGCCAGTAGTATATTACAGGGGGCGTCCTCCTTTCAGCCCCAGCATTTT. The V and J genes are TRBV19 and TRBJ1-5; 9 positions match TRBD1. The length of the CDR3 is 17 residues. Losses at the gene ends were 2 bases for V and 6 bases for J; bases not matched to a gene: 11. The germline V gene encodes CDR1 LNHDA and CDR2 SQIVND (reference sequence).

This chain links TRBV27 with TRBJ2-7; a possible D gene is TRBD2 (6 bases). Per the germline V gene, CDR1 is MNHEY and CDR2 is SMNVEV (reference sequence). The V and J ends lost 7 bases and 7 bases respectively, with 17 bases between them. The CDR3 consists of 13 residues. The CDR3 region is CASTRTPAGEQYF. As DNA, the CDR3 is TGTGCCAGCACTCGAACCCCCGCGGGGGAGCAGTACTTC.

V gene TRBV9 combines with J gene TRBJ1-6; no clear D. The CDR3 loop spans 14 amino acids. V gave up 1 base and J gave up 7 bases, with 9 bases separating them. Germline values: CDR1 SGDLS, CDR2 YYNGEE. This CDR3 is CASSVLLTNSPLHF. For the CDR3, the DNA is TGTGCCAGCAGCGTACTACTGACAAATTCACCCCTCCACTTT.

This clone has a single count. J is TRBJ2-3 and V is TRBV2; D is possibly TRBD2 (6 bases). Germline V CDR1 and CDR2: SNHLY, FYNNEI. V was trimmed by 8 bases and J by 0 bases, leaving 9 bases between them. The CDR3 has 13 amino acids. CDR3 sequence (DNA): TGTGCCAGCCGGAGCGGGAGCACAGATACGCAGTATTTT. This translates into CASRSGSTDTQYF.

The chain has TRBV28 and TRBJ1-2; D remains unclear. The V end was cut by 8 bases, the J end by 4 bases, with 8 bases between. The length of the CDR3 is 11 residues. Germline-derived CDR1 and CDR2 are MDHEN and SYDVKM. The CDR3 DNA is TGTGCCAGCTCATACGGCTATGGCTACACCTTC. The encoded protein is CASSYGYGYTF.

This rearrangement joins TRBV29-1 to TRBJ2-1; 9 bases are a match to TRBD2. Losses at the gene ends were 8 bases for V and 3 bases for J; bases not matched to a gene: 8. The CDR3 contains 14 residues. CDR1 is SQVTM, CDR2 ANQGSEA, per germline. CDR3 DNA sequence: TGCAGCCCCCTTAGCGGGAGTTTCTACAATGAGCAGTTCTTC. It codes for CSPLSGSFYNEQFF.

This chain joins TRBV9 and TRBJ1-5; 8 nucleotides agree with TRBD1. The CDR3 runs to 15 residues. V lost 4 bases, J lost 3 bases, and 6 bases stayed unmatched. Looked up from germline, CDR1 is SGDLS and CDR2 is YYNGEE. The CDR3 protein is CASSSGTGLNQPQHF. The CDR3 DNA reads as TGTGCCAGCAGCTCTGGGACAGGTCTCAATCAGCCCCAGCATTTT.

The chain employs TRBV7-4 and TRBJ2-1; the match to TRBD2 covers 8 bases. V shed 5 bases and J 5 bases; nucleotides not matched to a gene: 5. Germline lookup yields CDR1 SGHVT and CDR2 SQSDAQ. This CDR3 has 14 residues. The CDR3: CASSRLAPNNEQFF. Written as DNA, the CDR3 is TGTGCCAGCAGCCGACTAGCGCCCAACAATGAGCAGTTCTTC.

J is TRBJ2-5 and V is TRBV28; 7 nucleotides agree with TRBD1. Gene TRBJ2-7 matches the end of the DNA better, so the J call may be wrong. From germline, CDR1 is MDHEN and CDR2 SYDVKM. This CDR3 is 14 amino acids long. The CDR3 reads CASSSVTGFAEQYF. For the CDR3, the DNA is TGTGCCAGCAGTTCCGTGACAGGGTTCGCCGAGCAGTACTTC.

This chain connects TRBV6-5 to TRBJ2-3, with 7 bases aligning to TRBD2. The CDR3 loop spans 15 amino acids. The V segment lost 6 bases and the J segment 1 base; nucleotides outside the gene matches: 7. Germline V gene sequence: CDR1 MNHEY, CDR2 SVGAGI. The CDR3 sequence is CASSAGVPGTDTQYF. The CDR3 bases are TGTGCCAGCAGCGCGGGGGTTCCGGGCACAGATACGCAGTATTTT.

CDR3 in amino acids: CASSRRESTDTQYF. CDR3 coding DNA: TGCGCCAGCTCTCGCCGGGAAAGCACAGATACGCAGTATTTT. The chain has TRBV10-1 and TRBJ2-3, with D possibly TRBD2 on 5 matching bases. CDR3 size: 14 residues. V was cut by 8 bases and J by 0 bases, with 12 bases left in between. Per the germline V gene, CDR1 is WNHNN and CDR2 is SYGVQD (reference sequence).

In regard to this clone: Other DNA sequences in this specimen translate into the identical CDR3. V and J are TRBV11-3 and TRBJ2-3; D remains unclear. The V gene's germline CDR1 is SGHNT and CDR2 YENEEA. V lost 4 bases, J lost 2 bases, and 4 bases lay in between. This CDR3 comprises 12 residues. The CDR3 region is CASSSSTDTQYF. In DNA form, the CDR3 reads TGTGCCAGCAGCTCCTCCACAGATACGCAGTATTTT.

The genes are TRBV5-1 and TRBJ1-1, with D tentatively TRBD1 (6 bases). V lost 8 bases and J lost 1, with 15 bases in between. This CDR3 has 14 residues. Germline CDR1 SGHRS, CDR2 YFSETQ. Here the CDR3 DNA reads TGCGCCAGTTTGGAGGGGGGGGAGAACACTGAAGCTTTCTTT. It encodes CASLEGGENTEAFF.

The chain uses TRBV7-9 and TRBJ2-1; no reliable D call. CDR3 length equals 16 residues. From germline, CDR1 is SEHNR and CDR2 FQNEAQ (reference sequence). V gave up 2 bases and J gave up 0 bases, with 11 bases separating them. The CDR3 DNA reads as TGTGCCAGCAGCTTACCTGCTTTGAGCTCCTACAATGAGCAGTTCTTC. It is translated as CASSLPALSSYNEQFF.

This clone has just one count. Other DNA sequences in the sample encode the same CDR3. This chain uses TRBV11-2 with TRBJ2-7, with 8 bases that match TRBD2. CDR1 and CDR2 (germline): SGHAT, FQNNGV. The V gene end was trimmed by 5 bases and the J gene end by 0 bases; junction bases not matched to a gene: 3. The CDR3 length is 14 residues. CDR3 sequence: CASSRGGSSYEQYF. As DNA, the CDR3 is TGTGCCAGCAGCCGCGGGGGGAGCTCCTACGAGCAGTACTTC. The full variable domain, completed using reference TRBV11-2 and TRBJ2-7, is EAGVAQSPRYKIIEKRQSVAFWCNPISGHATLYWYQQILGQGPKLLIQFQNNGVVDDSQLPKDRFSAERLKGVDSTLKIQPAKLEDSAVYLCASSRGGSSYEQYFGPGTRLTVT.

This chain uses TRBV13 with TRBJ2-1; 14 bases are shared with TRBD2. Germline loops: CDR1 PRHDT, CDR2 FYEKMQ (reference sequence). There are 14 residues in the CDR3. V shed 5 bases and J 10 bases; nucleotides not matched to a gene: 4. The CDR3: CASSQGLAGEEQFF. The CDR3 DNA follows: TGTGCCAGCAGCCAGGGACTAGCGGGAGAGGAGCAGTTCTTC. The full variable domain, rest sourced from reference TRBV13 and TRBJ2-1, is AAGVIQSPRHLIKEKRETATLKCYPIPRHDTVYWYQQGPGQDPQFLISFYEKMQSDKGSIPDRFSAQQFSDYHSELNMSSLELGDSALYFCASSQGLAGEEQFFGPGTRLTVL.

This clone was picked up one time. The rearrangement joins TRBV25-1 to TRBJ2-6; TRBD1 matches 9 bases. Germline V gene sequence: CDR1 MGHDK, CDR2 SYGVNS. The J segment lost 0 bases and the V segment lost 4 bases, leaving 7 bases of the junction unmatched. The CDR3 loop spans 18 amino acids. The CDR3 protein is CASSGPRQGVSGANVLTF. In DNA form, the CDR3 reads TGTGCCAGCAGTGGCCCCCGACAGGGGGTCTCTGGGGCCAACGTCCTGACTTTC. Full variable domain (remainder filled in from reference TRBV25-1 and TRBJ2-6): EADIYQTPRYLVIGTGKKITLECSQTMGHDKMYWYQQDPGMELHLIHYSYGVNSTEKGDLSSESTVSRIRTEHFPLTLESARPSHTSQYLCASSGPRQGVSGANVLTFGAGSRLTVL.

The table lists this clone with a few counts. This specimen includes other DNA sequences encoding the same CDR3. CDR3 region: CASNNEGGGYNEQFF. CDR3 DNA sequence: TGTGCCAGCAACAACGAGGGGGGGGGATACAATGAGCAGTTCTTC. This chain joins TRBV9 and TRBJ2-1, with a possible D match to TRBD2 (7 bases). The germline CDR1 and CDR2 sequences are SGDLS and YYNGEE. V was shortened by 6 bases and J by 4 bases, with 17 bases between the two germline ends. CDR3 length: 15 amino acids.

The chain combines TRBV27 with TRBJ1-1; D gene ambiguous. The CDR3 spans 14 residues. Germline values: CDR1 MNHEY, CDR2 SMNVEV (reference sequence). Deletions cut 2 bases from V and 2 bases from J, with 9 bases between. The CDR3 spells CASSLRGYNTEAFF. CDR3 DNA: TGTGCCAGCAGTTTAAGAGGGTATAACACTGAAGCTTTCTTT.

The V call is TRBV6-1, the J call TRBJ2-1; 7 nucleotides line up with TRBD2. V shed 2 bases, J shed 6 bases, and the junction held 4 bases outside the gene matches. The CDR3 runs 14 residues. Germline assignment: CDR1 MNHNS and CDR2 SASEGT. DNA for the CDR3: TGTGCCAGCAGTGAACAGCCTAGCGGCAATGAGCAGTTCTTC. Its translation is CASSEQPSGNEQFF.

This chain links TRBV11-2 with TRBJ1-2; D is unclear. The CDR3 consists of 14 residues. Germline CDR1 SGHAT, CDR2 FQNNGV. Trimming shortened V by 3 bases and J by 0 bases, and 8 bases separated the two germline ends. The CDR3 DNA reads TGTGCCAGCAGCTTTAGCCGATCTAACTATGGCTACACCTTC. It translates to CASSFSRSNYGYTF.

V is TRBV2 and J is TRBJ2-1, with 9 bases that match TRBD2. Germline V gene sequence: CDR1 SNHLY, CDR2 FYNNEI. This CDR3 region has 15 residues. V gave up 2 bases and J gave up 7 bases; unmatched junction bases: 6. CDR3 residues: CASSEWRGGRNEQFF. The CDR3 DNA follows: TGTGCCAGCAGTGAATGGCGGGGGGGCCGGAATGAGCAGTTCTTC. Complete variable domain (other parts from reference TRBV2 and TRBJ2-1): EPEVTQTPSHQVTQMGQEVILRCVPISNHLYFYWYRQILGQKVEFLVSFYNNEISEKSEIFDDQFSVERPDGSNFTLKIRSTKLEDSAMYFCASSEWRGGRNEQFFGPGTRLTVL.